This is a list of T cell receptor beta chains from one sample in a study of blood T cell repertoires in COVID-19. The repertoire was sequenced with immunoSEQ multiplex PCR; TCRdb's copy has only in-frame clones and lacks some. This sample has approximately 300,000 clones, with around nine tenths found just once. Sequences were obtained from PBMCs or T cells enriched from blood (not recorded which). The origin of the receptors is a woman aged 30 to 39 who had been exposed to COVID-19. CDR3s include the opening cysteine and the closing phenylalanine or tryptophan. A D gene is named only where the DNA matches it firmly. Clone size is shown for a subset of rows, as once, few, many or a class of expanded clone.

j_call | v_call | clone_size | d_call | cdr3_nt | cdr3_aa
TRBJ2-7 | TRBV6-4 | - | TRBD1 | TGTGCCAGCACCTTAGACAGGGTTAGCTCCTACGAGCAGTACTTC | CASTLDRVSSYEQYF
TRBJ2-3 | TRBV20-1 | - | - | TGCAGTGCTAGTAGAGGAGAAAGCACAGATACGCAGTATTTT | CSASRGESTDTQYF
TRBJ1-2 | TRBV2 | - | - | TGTGCCAGCAGTGAATATGGTGGCCGGGGGAACTATGGCTACACCTTC | CASSEYGGRGNYGYTF
TRBJ1-4 | TRBV6-2/TRBV6-3 | - | - | TGTGCCAGCAGTTACATCTCTGAGGAAAAACTGTTTTTT | CASSYISEEKLFF
TRBJ2-7 | TRBV7-9 | - | - | TGTGCCAGCAGCTTCCCCGGCCCGGGCTACGAGCAGTACTTC | CASSFPGPGYEQYF
TRBJ2-3 | TRBV5-4 | - | - | TGTGCCAGCAGCTTGACGGGGTCAGATACGCAGTATTTT | CASSLTGSDTQYF
TRBJ1-2 | TRBV25-1 | - | - | TGTGCCAGCAGTGAAACGGGGGGTAAAGCTGGCTACACCTTC | CASSETGGKAGYTF
TRBJ1-4 | TRBV5-8 | - | - | TGTGCCAGCAGCCGCAGCCTCGGGTCTAATGAAAAACTGTTTTTT | CASSRSLGSNEKLFF
TRBJ2-5 | TRBV3-1/TRBV3-2 | - | TRBD1 | TGTGCCAGCAGCCCATGGCCGGGACAGAGAGGAGAGACCCAGTACTTC | CASSPWPGQRGETQYF
TRBJ1-1 | TRBV6-5 | - | TRBD1 | TGTGCCAGCAGTACAAGGGGGCGTGACACTGAAGCTTTCTTT | CASSTRGRDTEAFF
TRBJ1-4 | TRBV5-1 | - | - | TGCGCCAGCAGCGCGCTAGTCGGAGGAGAGACGGGAAAACTGTTTTTT | CASSALVGGETGKLFF
TRBJ2-5 | TRBV15 | - | TRBD1 | TGTGCCACCAGCAGAGACGACAGGGGCTACCAAGAGACCCAGTACTTC | CATSRDDRGYQETQYF
TRBJ1-6 | TRBV7-9 | - | - | TGTGCCAGCCGCGATGGCCGCGGACCCCTCCACTTT | CASRDGRGPLHF
TRBJ1-4 | TRBV15 | once | - | TGTGCCACCAGCAGAGCCGGCTCCCCGACAGAAAAACTGTTTTTT | CATSRAGSPTEKLFF
TRBJ2-5 | TRBV11-2 | - | TRBD2 | TGTGCCAGCAGCCAAAGCCGGGGACTAGCGGGGGAGACCCAGTACTTC | CASSQSRGLAGETQYF
TRBJ1-4 | TRBV6-5 | - | - | TGTGCCAGCAAGCTGGTCGACAGGTCAAATGAAAAACTGTTTTTT | CASKLVDRSNEKLFF
TRBJ2-7 | TRBV6-5 | - | - | TGTGCCAGTCTGCCGCGGGGACAGCCTACCTACGAGCAGTACTTC | CASLPRGQPTYEQYF
TRBJ2-5 | TRBV4-1 | - | - | TGCGCCAGCAGCCAGGCCCCGGGGGACTCCCACGAGGAGACCCAGTACTTC | CASSQAPGDSHEETQYF
TRBJ2-2 | TRBV7-2 | - | TRBD1 | TGTGCCAGCAGCAATAACAGGGGGCTCGGCGGGGAGCTGTTTTTT | CASSNNRGLGGELFF
TRBJ2-1 | TRBV2 | - | - | TGTGCCAGCATTAGCGGAGTCAACTCCTACAATGAGCAGTTCTTC | CASISGVNSYNEQFF
TRBJ2-5 | TRBV13 | - | TRBD2 | TGTGCCAGCAGCTTTTCTTCACTAGCGGTACAAGAGACCCAGTACTTC | CASSFSSLAVQETQYF
TRBJ1-5 | TRBV7-9 | few | - | TGTGCCAGCAGCTCAAACAATCAGCCCCAGCATTTT | CASSSNNQPQHF
TRBJ1-6 | TRBV9 | - | - | TGTGCCAGCAGCGTTTCGACAAACTATAATTCACCCCTCCACTTT | CASSVSTNYNSPLHF
TRBJ1-4 | TRBV5-1 | - | - | TGCGCCAGCAGCTTGTTGGGGGCGTCAACTAATGAAAAACTGTTTTTT | CASSLLGASTNEKLFF
TRBJ2-5 | TRBV2 | - | TRBD2 | TGTGCCAGCAGTCCAGGAGGGACTAGCAGCCAAGAGACCCAGTACTTC | CASSPGGTSSQETQYF
TRBJ1-2 | TRBV2 | - | - | TGTGCCAGCAGTGGTAGAAGAAACTATGGCTACACCTTC | CASSGRRNYGYTF
TRBJ1-2 | TRBV5-8 | - | - | TGTGCCAGCAGCTTGGAATTACAGGGTCAGAGTGGCTACACCTTC | CASSLELQGQSGYTF
TRBJ1-2 | TRBV18 | - | TRBD1 | TGTGCCAGCTCACTTGGGACAGACCACTATGGCTACACCTTC | CASSLGTDHYGYTF
TRBJ2-1 | TRBV4-1 | once | TRBD2 | TGCGCCAGCAGCCATCCCTCCGGGCGGGGGGGCCGGAATGAGCAGTTCTTC | CASSHPSGRGGRNEQFF
TRBJ1-2 | TRBV6-5 | - | - | TGTGCCAGCAGTTACTCCGGAGCAAACACGGCCTATGGCTACACCTTC | CASSYSGANTAYGYTF
TRBJ1-1 | TRBV2 | once | - | TGTGCCAGCAGTGAAGTCGCTGAAGCTTTCTTT | CASSEVAEAFF
TRBJ1-2 | TRBV30 | - | TRBD1 | TGTGCCTGGAGTGTACAGCGACAGGGCGGCTACACCTTC | CAWSVQRQGGYTF
TRBJ1-1 | TRBV7-3 | - | TRBD1 | TGTGCCAGCAGCTTCGTCGGGACAGGGGAAGCTTTCTTT | CASSFVGTGEAFF
TRBJ2-5 | TRBV4-1 | - | TRBD2 | TGCGCCAGCAGCCGGTTGGGACTAGCGGGACCAACTATCCGCCGAGAGACCCAGTACTTC | CASSRLGLAGPTIRRETQYF
TRBJ2-3 | TRBV6-5 | - | - | TGTGCCAGCAGTTTACGCGAGAAGAACACAGATACGCAGTATTTT | CASSLREKNTDTQYF
TRBJ1-2 | TRBV18 | - | TRBD1 | TGTGCCAGCTCACCACGACAGGGTCGCAACTATGGCTACACCTTC | CASSPRQGRNYGYTF
TRBJ1-2 | TRBV2 | - | - | TGTGCCAGCAGTGAAGATTCTTATGGCTACACCTTC | CASSEDSYGYTF
TRBJ1-2 | TRBV19 | - | TRBD1 | TGTGCCAGTAGTACCGGACAGGGGAATAACTATGGCTACACCTTC | CASSTGQGNNYGYTF
TRBJ2-2 | TRBV11-2 | - | - | TGTGCCAGCAGCTTCGGACAGACCGGGGAGCTGTTTTTT | CASSFGQTGELFF
TRBJ2-2 | TRBV9 | - | - | TGTGCCAGCAGCGACAGGGCTAGCAATTCCGGGGAGCTGTTTTTT | CASSDRASNSGELFF
TRBJ1-4 | TRBV6-1 | few | - | TGTGCCAGCAGTGAAGCGGCAGGGGAGGGTGAAAAACTGTTTTTT | CASSEAAGEGEKLFF
TRBJ1-1 | TRBV27 | - | - | TGTGCCAGCAGTTTAAACAGGAACACTGAAGCTTTCTTT | CASSLNRNTEAFF
TRBJ1-6 | TRBV4-2 | - | TRBD1 | TGTGCCAGCAGCCAAGAAAGACAGGGCGGCAATTCACCCCTCCACTTT | CASSQERQGGNSPLHF
TRBJ1-2 | TRBV6-6 | - | - | TGTGCCAGCAGTTACTCCGGGGTCAATGGCTACACCTTC | CASSYSGVNGYTF
TRBJ2-5 | TRBV4-2 | - | - | TGTGCCAGCAGCCCCGCGACTAGGTTTGAGACCCAGTACTTC | CASSPATRFETQYF
TRBJ2-1 | TRBV11-2 | - | TRBD1 | TGTGCCAGCAGCCTCGGGACAGGGTTTCGCTACAATGAGCAGTTCTTC | CASSLGTGFRYNEQFF
TRBJ1-1 | TRBV18 | once | TRBD1 | TGTGCCAGCTCACCGACAGGGGGCGATAACACTGAAGCTTTCTTT | CASSPTGGDNTEAFF
TRBJ2-7 | TRBV4-1 | - | TRBD1 | TGCGCCAGCAGCCGAGGACAGGGGTCCTACGAGCAGTACTTC | CASSRGQGSYEQYF